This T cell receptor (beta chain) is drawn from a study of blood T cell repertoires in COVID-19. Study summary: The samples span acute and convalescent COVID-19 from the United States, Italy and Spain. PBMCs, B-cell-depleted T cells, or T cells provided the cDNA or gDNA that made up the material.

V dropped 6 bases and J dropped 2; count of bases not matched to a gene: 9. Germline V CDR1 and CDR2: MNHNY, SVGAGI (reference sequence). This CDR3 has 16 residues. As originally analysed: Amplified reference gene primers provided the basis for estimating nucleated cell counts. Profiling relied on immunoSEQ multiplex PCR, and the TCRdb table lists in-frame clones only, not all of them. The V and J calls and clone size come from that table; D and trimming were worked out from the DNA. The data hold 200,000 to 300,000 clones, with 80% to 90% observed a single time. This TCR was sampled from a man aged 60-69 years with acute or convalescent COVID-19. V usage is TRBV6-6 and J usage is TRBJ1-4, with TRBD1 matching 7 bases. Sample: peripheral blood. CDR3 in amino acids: CASSRDRTGTNEKLFF. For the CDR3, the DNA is TGTGCCAGCAGCCGCGACAGGACAGGCACTAATGAAAAACTGTTTTTT.